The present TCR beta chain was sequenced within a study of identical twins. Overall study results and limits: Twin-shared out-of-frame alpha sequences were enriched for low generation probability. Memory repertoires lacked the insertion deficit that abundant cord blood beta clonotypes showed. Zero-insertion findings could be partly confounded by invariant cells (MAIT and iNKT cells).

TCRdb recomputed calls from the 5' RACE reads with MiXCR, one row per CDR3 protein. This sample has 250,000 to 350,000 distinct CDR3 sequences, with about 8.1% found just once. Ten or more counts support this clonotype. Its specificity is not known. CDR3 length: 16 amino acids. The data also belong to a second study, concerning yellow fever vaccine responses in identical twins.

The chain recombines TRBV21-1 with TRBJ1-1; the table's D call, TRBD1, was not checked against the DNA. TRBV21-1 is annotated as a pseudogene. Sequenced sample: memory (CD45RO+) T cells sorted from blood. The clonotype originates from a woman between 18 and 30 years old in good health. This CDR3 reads CASSLYRGRRDTEAFF. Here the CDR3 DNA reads TGTGCCAGCAGCTTATACAGGGGGCGCCGGGACACTGAAGCTTTCTTT.